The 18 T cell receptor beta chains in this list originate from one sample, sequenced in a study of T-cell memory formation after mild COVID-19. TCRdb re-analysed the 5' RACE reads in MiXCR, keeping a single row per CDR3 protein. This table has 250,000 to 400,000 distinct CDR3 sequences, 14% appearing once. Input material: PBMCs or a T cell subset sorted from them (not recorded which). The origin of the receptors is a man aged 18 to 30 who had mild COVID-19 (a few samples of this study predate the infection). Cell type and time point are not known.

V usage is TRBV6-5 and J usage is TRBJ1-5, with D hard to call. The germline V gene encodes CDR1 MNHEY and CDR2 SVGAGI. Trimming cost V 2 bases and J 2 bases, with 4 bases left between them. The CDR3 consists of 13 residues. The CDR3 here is CASSYDGNQPQHF. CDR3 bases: TGTGCCAGCAGTTACGACGGCAATCAGCCCCAGCATTTT.

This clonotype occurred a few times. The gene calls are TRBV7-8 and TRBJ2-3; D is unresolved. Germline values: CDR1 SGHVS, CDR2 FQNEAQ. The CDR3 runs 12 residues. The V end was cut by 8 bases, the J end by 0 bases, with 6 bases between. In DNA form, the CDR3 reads TGTGCCAGCGGCTATAGCACAGATACGCAGTATTTT. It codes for CASGYSTDTQYF. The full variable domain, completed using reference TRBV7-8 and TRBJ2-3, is GAGVSQSPRYKVAKRGQDVALRCDPISGHVSLFWYQQALGQGPEFLTYFQNEAQLDKSGLPSDRFFAERPEGSVSTLKIQRTQQEDSAVYLCASGYSTDTQYFGPGTRLTVL.

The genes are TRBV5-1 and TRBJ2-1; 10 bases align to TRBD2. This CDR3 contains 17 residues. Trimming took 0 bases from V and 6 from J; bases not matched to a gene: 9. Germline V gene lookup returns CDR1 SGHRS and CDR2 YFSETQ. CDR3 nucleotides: TGCGCCAGCAGCTTGGCTAGGGGGACTAGCGTAGGCAATGAGCAGTTCTTC. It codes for CASSLARGTSVGNEQFF.

The CDR3 nucleotides read TGTGCCAGCAGCTCACATGACAGGGGATATGACACTGAAGCTTTCTTT. Protein sequence: CASSSHDRGYDTEAFF. J is TRBJ1-1 and V is TRBV7-6; 8 bases fit TRBD1. Germline V gives CDR1 SGHVS, CDR2 FNYEAQ. The CDR3 consists of 16 residues. V gave up 4 bases and J gave up 3 bases; unmatched junction bases: 10.

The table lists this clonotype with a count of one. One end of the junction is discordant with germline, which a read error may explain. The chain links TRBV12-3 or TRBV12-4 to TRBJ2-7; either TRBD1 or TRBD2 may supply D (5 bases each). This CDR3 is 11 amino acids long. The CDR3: CASSLGGVGDF. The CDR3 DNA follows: TGTGCCAGCAGTTTAGGAGGGGTAGGGGACTTC.

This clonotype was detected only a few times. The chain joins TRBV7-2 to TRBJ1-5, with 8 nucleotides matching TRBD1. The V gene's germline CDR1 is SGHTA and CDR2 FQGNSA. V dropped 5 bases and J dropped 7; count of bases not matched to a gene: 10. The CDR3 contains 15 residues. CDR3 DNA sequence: TGTGCCAGCAGCCCCGATTCAGGGGGCGGCCAGCCCCAGCATTTT. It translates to CASSPDSGGGQPQHF.

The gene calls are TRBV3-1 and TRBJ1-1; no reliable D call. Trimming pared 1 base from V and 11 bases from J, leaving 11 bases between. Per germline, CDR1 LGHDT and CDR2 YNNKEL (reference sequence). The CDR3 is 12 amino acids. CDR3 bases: TGTGCCAGCAGCCAAGCTGTGGGGTCCGCTTTCTTT. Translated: CASSQAVGSAFF.

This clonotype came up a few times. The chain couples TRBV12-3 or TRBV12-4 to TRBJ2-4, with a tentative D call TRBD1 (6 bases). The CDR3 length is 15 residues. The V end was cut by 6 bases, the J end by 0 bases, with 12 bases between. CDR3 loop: CASSPPGVAKNIQYF. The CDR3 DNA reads TGTGCCAGCAGCCCTCCAGGGGTAGCCAAAAACATTCAGTACTTC.

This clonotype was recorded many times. CDR3 protein: CASSYPPTGYTEAFF. For the CDR3, the DNA is TGTGCCAGCAGTTACCCCCCCACAGGGTACACTGAAGCTTTCTTT. V usage is TRBV6-2 or TRBV6-3 and J usage is TRBJ1-1, with D perhaps TRBD1 (6 bases). Trimming removed 2 bases at V and 3 bases at J, with 13 bases between. Germline CDR1 MNHEY, CDR2 SVGEGT. This CDR3 is built from 15 residues.

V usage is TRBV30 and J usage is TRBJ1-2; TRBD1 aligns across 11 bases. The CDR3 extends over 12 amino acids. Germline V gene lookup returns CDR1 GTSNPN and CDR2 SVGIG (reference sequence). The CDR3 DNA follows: TGTGCGGGGACAGGGGGATTCAATGGCTACACCTTC. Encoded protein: CAGTGGFNGYTF.

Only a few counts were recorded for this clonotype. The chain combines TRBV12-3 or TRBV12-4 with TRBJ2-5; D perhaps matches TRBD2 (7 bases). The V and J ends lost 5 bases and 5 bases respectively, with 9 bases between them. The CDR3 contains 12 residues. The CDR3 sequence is CASSRGAETQYF. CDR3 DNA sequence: TGTGCCAGCAGTCGGGGGGCGGAGACCCAGTACTTC.

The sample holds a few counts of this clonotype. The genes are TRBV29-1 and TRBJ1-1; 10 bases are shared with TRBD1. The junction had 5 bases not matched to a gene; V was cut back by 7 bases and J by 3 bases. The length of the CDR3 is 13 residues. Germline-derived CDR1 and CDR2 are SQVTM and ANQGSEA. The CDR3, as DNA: TGCAGCGCCGGACAGGGGGAGGACACTGAAGCTTTCTTT. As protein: CSAGQGEDTEAFF.

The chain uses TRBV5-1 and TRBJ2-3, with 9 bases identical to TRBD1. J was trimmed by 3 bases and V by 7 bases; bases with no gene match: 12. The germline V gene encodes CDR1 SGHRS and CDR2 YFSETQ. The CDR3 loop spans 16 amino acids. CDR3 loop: CASGQVTGGWTDTQYF. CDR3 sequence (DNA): TGCGCCAGCGGACAAGTCACAGGGGGCTGGACAGATACGCAGTATTTT.

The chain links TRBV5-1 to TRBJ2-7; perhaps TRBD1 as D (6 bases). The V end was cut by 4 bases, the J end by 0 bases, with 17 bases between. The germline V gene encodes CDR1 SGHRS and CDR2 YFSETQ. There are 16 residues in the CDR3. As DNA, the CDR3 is TGCGCCAGCAGCCCGAGGGTCGACAGGAGCTCCTACGAGCAGTACTTC. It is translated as CASSPRVDRSSYEQYF.

CDR3 in amino acids: CASSSITGSIGGYTF. CDR3 DNA sequence: TGTGCCAGCTCCTCCATCACAGGCTCTATCGGTGGCTACACCTTC. The V and J genes are TRBV11-2 and TRBJ1-2; D is perhaps TRBD1 (5 bases). CDR3 length: 15 residues. Trimming removed 8 bases at V and 7 bases at J, with 23 bases between. The V gene's germline CDR1 is SGHAT and CDR2 FQNNGV.

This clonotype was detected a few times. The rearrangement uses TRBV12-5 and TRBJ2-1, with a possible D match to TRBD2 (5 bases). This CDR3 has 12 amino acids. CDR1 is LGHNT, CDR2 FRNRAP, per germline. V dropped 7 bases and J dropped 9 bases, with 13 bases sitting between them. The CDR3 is CASARGSVEQFF. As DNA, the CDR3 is TGTGCTAGTGCCCGAGGGTCCGTTGAGCAGTTCTTC.

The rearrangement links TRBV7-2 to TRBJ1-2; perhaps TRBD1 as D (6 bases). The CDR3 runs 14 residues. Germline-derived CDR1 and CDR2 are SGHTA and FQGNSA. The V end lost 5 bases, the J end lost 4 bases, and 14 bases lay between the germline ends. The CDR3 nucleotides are TGTGCCAGCAGCGGAACGACAGGCACCTATGGCTACACCTTC. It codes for CASSGTTGTYGYTF.

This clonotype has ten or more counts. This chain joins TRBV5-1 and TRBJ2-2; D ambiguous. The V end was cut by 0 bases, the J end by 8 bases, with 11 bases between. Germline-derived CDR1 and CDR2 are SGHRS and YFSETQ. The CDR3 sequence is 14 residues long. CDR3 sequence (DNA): TGCGCCAGCAGCTTGGCCAGGCGACTGGGGGAGCTGTTTTTT. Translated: CASSLARRLGELFF.